The rows below give T cell receptor beta chains drawn from one sample of a study of T cell responses to AZD1222 COVID-19 vaccine. Assay: immunoSEQ multiplex PCR; the TCRdb copy retains only in-frame clones and omits some. The sample lists 130,000 to 150,000 clones, roughly 93% occurring once. The starting material was peripheral blood, obtained 28 days after the second AZD1222 dose. The receptors here all came from an adult who received the AZD1222 COVID-19 vaccine. CDR3s include the opening cysteine and the closing phenylalanine or tryptophan. D genes are given only for firm matches. Clone size is shown for a subset of rows, as once, few, many or a class of expanded clone.

j_gene	abundance	d_gene	v_gene	CDR3aa	CDR3nt
TRBJ1-4	NA	TRBD1	TRBV3-1/TRBV3-2	CASSRDRGDEKLFF	TGTGCCAGCAGCCGGGACAGGGGAGATGAAAAACTGTTTTTT
TRBJ2-7	NA	NA	TRBV10-1	CASSEGPDTTYEQYF	TGCGCCAGCAGTGAGGGCCCAGACACGACCTACGAGCAGTACTTC
TRBJ1-2	NA	NA	TRBV13	CASSLGAGDYGYTF	TGTGCCAGCAGCTTAGGGGCTGGGGATTATGGCTACACCTTC
TRBJ2-2	few	TRBD1	TRBV18	CASSPGDRGTGELFF	TGTGCCAGCTCACCGGGGGACAGGGGTACCGGGGAGCTGTTTTTT
TRBJ1-5	NA	TRBD1	TRBV5-5	CASSPGQGHQPQHF	TGTGCCAGCAGCCCAGGACAGGGCCATCAGCCCCAGCATTTT
TRBJ2-6	NA	NA	TRBV5-5	CASSLYSGANVLTF	TGTGCCAGCAGCTTATACTCTGGGGCCAACGTCCTGACTTTC
TRBJ1-5	NA	NA	TRBV6-5	CASREGSSNQPQHF	TGTGCCAGCAGGGAGGGCTCTAGCAATCAGCCCCAGCATTTT
TRBJ2-5	NA	TRBD1	TRBV9	CASSVGQGRETQYF	TGTGCCAGCAGCGTAGGACAGGGGAGAGAGACCCAGTACTTC
TRBJ1-2	NA	NA	TRBV18	CASSPLAEWGYTF	TGTGCCAGCTCACCCCTGGCAGAATGGGGCTACACCTTC
TRBJ2-7	NA	NA	TRBV9	CASSVDGSSYEQYF	TGTGCCAGCAGCGTAGACGGGAGCTCGTACGAGCAGTACTTC
TRBJ2-3	NA	TRBD2	TRBV5-1	CASNSGRRNTQYF	TGCGCCAGCAATAGCGGGAGAAGAAATACGCAGTATTTT
TRBJ2-3	few	TRBD2	TRBV7-8	CASSQGTSPDTQYF	TGTGCCAGCAGCCAGGGGACTAGCCCAGATACGCAGTATTTT
TRBJ2-1	NA	TRBD1	TRBV7-9	CASSLGDRLNNEQFF	TGTGCCAGCAGCTTAGGGGACAGATTAAACAATGAGCAGTTCTTC
TRBJ2-7	NA	NA	TRBV6-5	CASSRGPYEQYF	TGTGCCAGCAGCCGGGGCCCCTACGAGCAGTACTTC
TRBJ2-5	NA	NA	TRBV6-5	CASSPLLTSQETQYF	TGTGCCAGCAGTCCCCTGCTGACTAGTCAGGAGACCCAGTACTTC
TRBJ2-5	NA	NA	TRBV7-2	CASSLGLLPAARETQYF	TGTGCCAGCAGCTTAGGATTGTTGCCAGCAGCACGGGAGACCCAGTACTTC
TRBJ2-1	NA	NA	TRBV6-5	CASSRGRYLNEQFF	TGTGCCAGCAGCCGGGGGAGGTATTTGAATGAGCAGTTCTTC
TRBJ1-6	few	NA	TRBV9	CASSIRDKPDSPLHF	TGTGCCAGCAGCATCCGGGACAAGCCGGATTCACCCCTCCACTTT
TRBJ1-1	NA	NA	TRBV7-8	CASSPRPGGTEAFF	TGTGCCAGCAGCCCGCGCCCTGGGGGGACTGAAGCTTTCTTT
TRBJ1-5	NA	NA	TRBV4-1	CASSQQNNQPQHF	TGCGCCAGCAGCCAACAGAACAATCAGCCCCAGCATTTT
TRBJ1-6	NA	NA	TRBV28	CASTYGLDNSPLHF	TGTGCCAGCACCTACGGACTGGATAATTCACCCCTCCACTTT
TRBJ2-1	NA	NA	TRBV6-6	CASRWGVGVNNEQFF	TGTGCCAGCAGATGGGGGGTGGGGGTGAACAATGAGCAGTTCTTC
TRBJ1-5	NA	NA	TRBV9	CASSPSGNFNQPQHF	TGTGCCAGCAGCCCGTCGGGGAATTTCAATCAGCCCCAGCATTTT
TRBJ1-4	NA	NA	TRBV6-5	CASRGGIEKLFF	TGTGCCAGCAGGGGGGGGATTGAAAAACTGTTTTTT
TRBJ1-6	NA	TRBD1	TRBV6-5	CASKQGAYNSPLHF	TGTGCCAGTAAACAGGGGGCCTATAATTCACCCCTCCACTTT
TRBJ1-1	once	NA	TRBV3-1/TRBV3-2	CASSPWGGKDTEAFF	TGTGCCAGCAGCCCTTGGGGGGGAAAGGACACTGAAGCTTTCTTT
TRBJ2-7	NA	NA	TRBV6-5	CASREGGAQYF	TGTGCCAGCAGGGAGGGGGGTGCGCAGTACTTC
TRBJ2-7	NA	TRBD2	TRBV5-4	CASSSPGTSGSEQYF	TGTGCCAGCAGCTCCCCCGGGACTAGCGGTAGCGAGCAGTACTTC
TRBJ2-2	NA	NA	TRBV3-1/TRBV3-2	CASSQRPGGRTSINTGELFF	TGTGCCAGCAGCCAAAGGCCCGGGGGAAGGACGTCAATCAACACCGGGGAGCTGTTTTTT
TRBJ1-1	NA	NA	TRBV18	CASSLRRQSVNTEAFF	TGTGCCAGCTCTCTCAGGAGGCAGTCGGTGAACACTGAAGCTTTCTTT
TRBJ1-2	NA	NA	TRBV19	CASSTQYSGQNYGYTF	TGTGCCAGTAGTACCCAATACTCCGGACAGAACTATGGCTACACCTTC
TRBJ1-2	NA	TRBD1	TRBV4-1	CASSQEGATGGYGYTF	TGCGCCAGCAGCCAAGAAGGGGCGACAGGGGGCTATGGCTACACCTTC
TRBJ2-7	NA	NA	TRBV30	CAWSVTEPAYEQYF	TGTGCCTGGAGTGTAACCGAACCTGCCTACGAGCAGTACTTC
TRBJ2-3	once	TRBD2	TRBV3-1/TRBV3-2	CASSLRLAGASDTQYF	TGTGCCAGCAGCCTCCGGCTAGCGGGGGCCTCTGATACGCAGTATTTT
TRBJ1-1	NA	TRBD1	TRBV7-9	CASSPGGITEAFF	TGTGCCAGCAGCCCAGGGGGCATCACTGAAGCTTTCTTT
TRBJ1-2	NA	NA	TRBV6-5	CASSPRRDRYGYTF	TGTGCCAGCAGTCCCCGCCGGGACCGCTATGGCTACACCTTC
TRBJ2-5	NA	TRBD2	TRBV19	CASSISGTSGAQETQYF	TGTGCCAGTAGTATATCCGGGACTAGCGGGGCTCAAGAGACCCAGTACTTC
TRBJ1-6	NA	NA	TRBV12-5	CASGLRGDSPLHF	TGTGCTAGTGGTTTGCGGGGAGATTCACCCCTCCACTTT
TRBJ2-3	NA	TRBD2	TRBV5-1	CASSFGAGYSDTQYF	TGCGCCAGCAGCTTCGGAGCGGGATATTCAGATACGCAGTATTTT
TRBJ1-1	NA	NA	TRBV29-1	CSANTGRRRNTEAFF	TGCAGCGCAAATACAGGGAGACGACGGAACACTGAAGCTTTCTTT
TRBJ2-1	NA	NA	TRBV3-1/TRBV3-2	CASSFRGENEQFF	TGTGCCAGCTCGTTCCGAGGGGAAAATGAGCAGTTCTTC
TRBJ1-1	NA	NA	TRBV5-1	CASSLVAVMNTEAFF	TGCGCCAGCAGCTTGGTGGCAGTCATGAACACTGAAGCTTTCTTT
TRBJ1-1	NA	NA	TRBV18	CASSPSKDTEAFF	TGTGCCAGCTCACCTTCGAAGGACACTGAAGCTTTCTTT
TRBJ2-1	NA	NA	TRBV18	CASSPDGMQQFF	TGTGCCAGCTCACCGGACGGAATGCAGCAGTTCTTC
TRBJ2-3	NA	NA	TRBV18	CASSPGTDLITDTQYF	TGTGCCAGCTCACCAGGGACGGATTTGATTACAGATACGCAGTATTTT
TRBJ2-6	NA	NA	TRBV12-5	CASGLVRLRAGPSGANVLTF	TGTGCTAGTGGTTTGGTACGGCTCAGGGCGGGTCCCTCTGGGGCCAACGTCCTGACTTTC
TRBJ1-2	NA	NA	TRBV12-3/TRBV12-4	CASSSYYGYTF	TGTGCCAGCAGCTCCTACTATGGCTACACCTTC
TRBJ1-5	few	NA	TRBV6-1	CASSEFDSGNQPQHF	TGTGCCAGCAGTGAATTTGATAGTGGCAATCAGCCCCAGCATTTT
TRBJ2-7	NA	NA	TRBV5-1	CASSPRGGEYEQYF	TGCGCCAGCAGCCCCCGAGGGGGGGAGTACGAGCAGTACTTC
TRBJ1-4	NA	NA	TRBV10-3	CAIRGGPGEKLFF	TGTGCCATTAGGGGGGGGCCTGGAGAAAAACTGTTTTTT
TRBJ2-2	NA	NA	TRBV7-7	CASSLPDSRELFF	TGTGCTAGCAGCTTACCGGATAGCCGGGAGCTGTTTTTT
TRBJ1-1	NA	NA	TRBV19	CASSPRVTEAFF	TGTGCCAGTAGTCCCCGGGTCACTGAAGCTTTCTTT
TRBJ2-6	NA	NA	TRBV19	CASIDRGSGANVLTF	TGTGCCAGCATAGACCGTGGCTCTGGGGCCAACGTCCTGACTTTC